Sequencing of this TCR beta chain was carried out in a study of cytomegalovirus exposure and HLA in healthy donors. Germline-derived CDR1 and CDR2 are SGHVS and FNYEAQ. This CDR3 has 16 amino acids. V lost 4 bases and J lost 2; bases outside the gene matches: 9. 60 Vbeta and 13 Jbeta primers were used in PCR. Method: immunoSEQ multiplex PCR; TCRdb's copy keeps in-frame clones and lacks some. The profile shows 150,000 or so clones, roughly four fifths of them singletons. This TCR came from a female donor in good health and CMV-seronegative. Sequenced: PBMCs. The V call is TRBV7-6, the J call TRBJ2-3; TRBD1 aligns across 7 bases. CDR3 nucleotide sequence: TGTGCCAGCAGCTCTACAGGGGAAGGGATCACAGATACGCAGTATTTT. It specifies CASSSTGEGITDTQYF.